These 6 T cell receptor beta chains came from one sample sequenced in a study of T-cell reconstitution after alpha-beta-depleted transplantation in children. Unique molecular identifiers were incorporated during preparation of the TCRbeta library. TCRdb re-derived calls from the PCR reads in MiXCR, one entry per CDR3 protein. The profile shows under 250,000 distinct CDR3 sequences, about a sixth of them singletons. Sequenced here: PBMCs, mostly from graft donor cells, sampled 360 days after TCRalphabeta/CD19-depleted stem cell transplant. These receptors were collected from a male patient under 10 years old who had a stem cell transplant for acute lymphoblastic leukemia, so the T cells may come from the graft donor.

The chain uses TRBV7-2 and TRBJ2-5, with D maybe TRBD2 (6 bases). The CDR3 covers 14 residues. Germline V gene data show CDR1 as SGHTA and CDR2 as FQGNSA. The V end lost 2 bases, the J end lost 1 base, and 8 bases lay between the germline ends. CDR3 sequence reads: CASSLFGGQETQYF. CDR3 bases: TGTGCCAGCAGCTTATTCGGGGGCCAAGAGACCCAGTACTTC.

This clonotype was recorded many times. This rearrangement joins TRBV19 to TRBJ2-1; TRBD2 matches at 8 bases. Germline V gene lookup returns CDR1 LNHDA and CDR2 SQIVND (reference sequence). The V segment lost 4 bases and the J segment 5 bases; nucleotides outside the gene matches: 4. The CDR3 is made up of 14 amino acids. The CDR3 region is CASSKLAADNEQFF. CDR3 nucleotides: TGTGCCAGTAGTAAACTAGCGGCAGACAATGAGCAGTTCTTC. The full variable domain, rest sourced from reference TRBV19 and TRBJ2-1, is DGGITQSPKYLFRKEGQNVTLSCEQNLNHDAMYWYRQDPGQGLRLIYYSQIVNDFQKGDIAEGYSVSREKKESFPLTVTSAQKNPTAFYLCASSKLAADNEQFFGPGTRLTVL.

The chain carries TRBV20-1 and TRBJ1-1; D not resolved. The V end was cut by 3 bases, the J end by 0 bases, with 8 bases between. The CDR3 is 13 residues long. CDR1 is DFQATT and CDR2 is SNEGSKA in the germline V gene (reference sequence). Here the CDR3 DNA reads TGCAGTGCTAGGCGATCAGTGAACACTGAAGCTTTCTTT. Protein: CSARRSVNTEAFF.

V usage is TRBV10-2 and J usage is TRBJ2-7; D ambiguous. Trimming removed 6 bases at V and 2 bases at J, with 8 bases between. Germline CDR1 and CDR2: WSHSY and SAAADI. The CDR3 extends over 12 amino acids. The CDR3 nucleotides read TGCGCCAGCAGGGAATTTACCTACGAGCAGTACTTC. The encoded protein is CASREFTYEQYF.

The V call is TRBV20-1, the J call TRBJ2-4; TRBD1 matches 9 bases. Germline V lookup: CDR1 DFQATT, CDR2 SNEGSKA (reference sequence). The CDR3 runs 18 residues. The V gene end was trimmed by 5 bases and the J gene end by 0 bases; junction bases not matched to a gene: 14. Here the CDR3 DNA reads TGCAGTGCTCCCGATTGGGGCGGGACAGGGCTAGCCAAAAACATTCAGTACTTC. It is translated as CSAPDWGGTGLAKNIQYF.

This clonotype was detected a few times. The chain uses TRBV2 and TRBJ1-1; 7 positions agree with TRBD1. Germline values: CDR1 SNHLY, CDR2 FYNNEI. Trimming at V came to 2 bases and at J to 5 bases, leaving 5 bases not matched to a gene. The CDR3 consists of 14 residues. The CDR3 region is CASSETGAKTEAFF. The CDR3 DNA is TGTGCCAGCAGTGAAACAGGGGCGAAGACTGAAGCTTTCTTT.